This TCR beta chain is drawn from a study of T cells after yellow fever vaccination. The table lists this clonotype with many counts. The CDR3 totals 13 residues. CDR1 and CDR2 (germline): LGHNA, YSLEER. With 5 bases removed from V and 2 bases from J, the gap between germline ends came to 8 bases. TCRdb called the 5' RACE reads again in MiXCR, with one record for every CDR3 protein. The sample consists of approximately 69,000 distinct CDR3 sequences, 5.9% of them appearing once. This receptor was obtained from a man younger than 30 who received the YFV17D yellow fever vaccine. The rearrangement links TRBV4-3 to TRBJ2-3; D is uncertain. Sample: CD4+ T cells sorted from PBMCs, taken about 2 weeks after the first yellow fever vaccination. The CDR3, as DNA: TGCGCCAGCAGCAACAGTGCCACAGATACGCAGTATTTT. Translation: CASSNSATDTQYF.